This T cell receptor (beta chain) is from a study of CD8 T cells in Susac syndrome. Treatment-naive patients with stable or active relapsing-remitting disease served as multiple sclerosis controls. FACS enriched CD8+ TEMRA cells, while bulk CD8+ and CD4+ were negatively isolated. J gave up 5 bases and V 1 base, and 7 bases lay outside the gene matches. In germline, CDR1 is SGDLS, CDR2 YYNGEE. There are 15 residues in the CDR3. Reverse transcription of roughly 0.5 to 1 ug RNA was carried out with random hexamers. Multiplex immunoSEQ PCR targeted 54 Vbeta and 13 Jbeta TCR beta segments. TCRdb fed the immunoSEQ multiplex PCR reads into MiXCR, producing one record per CDR3 protein. The sample shows 250,000 to 300,000 distinct CDR3 sequences, 75% to 85% of them seen only once.

The chain joins TRBV9 to TRBJ2-5; the match to TRBD2 covers 8 bases. The TCR originated in a human donor with multiple sclerosis. The specimen sequenced was CD8+ T cells from PBMCs. The CDR3 DNA sequence: TGTGCCAGCAGCGTAAGCGGGAGAGAGGGGGAGACCCAGTACTTC. This sequence encodes CASSVSGREGETQYF.